The source of this TCR beta chain is a study of blood T cell repertoires in COVID-19 (TCRdb year 2020). Study-level background: Samples from collaborators originated in the United States, Italy and Spain and spanned both the acute and convalescent phases of COVID-19. A de-identified subject ID, COVID-19 status, age in years and sex were almost always included in the sample metadata. The repertoires were made available in a free public database intended to serve as a resource for research on the immune response to SARS-CoV-2. HLA class I and class II types, where available, came from metadata supplied by the sample provider rather than from assay-based typing. The material from the prospective study consisted of cDNA or gDNA derived from T cells, B-cell-depleted T cells, or PBMCs. The dataset comprised deeply sampled blood TCRbeta repertoires from subjects exposed to, actively infected with, or recovered from COVID-19. Samples came from the ongoing ImmuneRACE study (first 160 participants) plus 1,254 subjects from 6 global collaborators. Results the study describes overall, beyond this receptor: The amount of clinical and demographic metadata varied by source and participant and was provided uncurated.

Whole blood was collected in K2EDTA tubes by collaborating institutions according to the institutions' own protocols. For TCRbeta analysis, collaborators shipped samples in one of three forms: frozen whole blood, isolated PBMCs, or DNA extracted from either of those sample types. TCRbeta CDR3 regions were amplified from genomic DNA using the immunoSEQ Assay, a bias-controlled multiplex PCR. For the original study's pipeline: Within the assay, amplification of reference gene primers was used to estimate how many nucleated cells each sample contained. Sequence reads were collapsed and filtered to measure the absolute abundance of every unique TCRbeta CDR3 rearrangement. For each sample, productive Simpson clonality was calculated by taking the square root of Simpson's diversity index across productive rearrangements. Not all clones reach the TCRdb copy of this immuneACCESS table, which keeps in-frame sequences only. Checked studies attribute under half of the gap to unresolved V genes and leave the rest unexplained. That table is the source of V, J and clone size, and D and trimming were worked out from the DNA. For this sample the table gives over 140,000 clones, of which 65% to 85% were detected only once. The ten biggest clones cover 4% of the sample.

This clone has just one count. What antigen it recognizes has not been identified. Per-base quality was not reported, and no clone a single base away is much larger than it. From the cysteine up to the phenylalanine, the CDR3 has a length of 12 residues. Of all the DNA, just the CDR3 is kept, 36 bases in frame from base 1. Clipping removes 4 bases from V and 10 bases from J, with 4 as the unmatched junction base count. This TCR was sampled from a woman aged 55-69 years with acute or convalescent COVID-19. The chain is encoded by TRBV12-3 or TRBV12-4 joined to TRBJ2-1, with 7 central nucleotides matching TRBD2. The source material was peripheral blood. The CDR3 has the sequence CASSSTGREQFF. The sequenced DNA is TGTGCCAGCAGTTCAACCGGGAGGGAGCAGTTCTTC.